The 21 T cell receptor beta chains below all came from one sample that was sequenced in a study of Graves' ophthalmopathy and Graves' hyperthyroidism. Amplifying from RNA transcripts, the study obtained TCR beta CDR3 regions. A first-round RT-PCR used HTBI primers, followed by a second-round multiplex PCR. A single record per CDR3 protein comes from TCRdb applying MiXCR to the multiplex PCR reads. The sample has 500,000 to 800,000 distinct CDR3 sequences, about two fifths seen once. Input material: peripheral blood. These receptors were taken from an adult man with Graves' ophthalmopathy.

This clonotype was counted at least ten times. The chain joins TRBV12-3 or TRBV12-4 to TRBJ1-1; D is perhaps TRBD1 (6 bases). Trimming took 6 bases from V and 5 from J, leaving 13 bases between them. The CDR3 consists of 13 residues. The CDR3 reads CASSYRVMTEAFF. The CDR3 DNA reads TGTGCCAGCAGCTACAGGGTAATGACTGAAGCTTTCTTT.

A remark on this clonotype: This may be a read error, as it is one base from a much larger clone. The CDR3 reads CAITHDWIMNTEAFF. CDR3 DNA: TGTGCCATCACGCATGATTGGATCATGAACACTGAAGCTTTCTTT. The chain is built from TRBV10-3 and TRBJ1-1; D unclear. Trimming removed 7 bases at V and 0 bases at J, with 15 bases between. From germline, CDR1 is ENHRY and CDR2 SYGVKD. The CDR3 has 15 amino acids.

For this clonotype: At one end the junction does not follow the germline gene, possibly because of a read error. The CDR3: CASSFGQGSQETQYF. CDR3 nucleotide sequence: TGTGCTAGCAGCTTTGGACAGGGAAGCCAAGAGACCCAGTACTTC. J is TRBJ2-5 and V is TRBV7-7, with TRBD1 identical over 8 bases. CDR3 size: 15 residues. Germline values: CDR1 SSHAT, CDR2 FNYEAQ (reference sequence).

This clonotype was seen only once. V is TRBV29-1 and J is TRBJ1-3; D might be TRBD1 (6 bases). This CDR3 has 14 residues. CDR1 and CDR2 from the germline V gene are SQVTM and ANQGSEA. V lost 0 bases and J lost 5, with 11 bases in between. The CDR3 region has the DNA TGCAGCGTTGAAGAGAGGACAGATAGAAACACCATATATTTT. Residues: CSVEERTDRNTIYF.

The chain carries TRBV9 and TRBJ2-2, with 14 bases that match TRBD2. V was pared by 4 bases and J by 7 bases, with 9 bases of the junction left unmatched. CDR3 length equals 17 residues. From germline, CDR1 is SGDLS and CDR2 YYNGEE. The CDR3 coding sequence is TGTGCCAGCAGCCCACGACTAGCGGGAGGGCGTCACGGGGAGCTGTTTTTT. Amino acid sequence: CASSPRLAGGRHGELFF.

In its sample, this clonotype was seen many times. V gene TRBV3-1 combines with J gene TRBJ1-5; D gene unclear. The CDR3 runs to 15 residues. CDR1 and CDR2 (germline): LGHDT, YNNKEL (reference sequence). Trimming stripped 5 bases from V and 0 bases from J, with 11 bases between. The CDR3 bases are TGTGCCAGCAGCATTGACGCTGGTAGCAATCAGCCCCAGCATTTT. It codes for CASSIDAGSNQPQHF.

The genes are TRBV11-1 and TRBJ1-4, with 7 bases that match TRBD1. The CDR3 totals 14 residues. The V gene end was trimmed by 1 base and the J gene end by 5 bases; junction bases not matched to a gene: 1. Germline V CDR1 and CDR2: SGHAT, FQDESV (reference sequence). The CDR3 sequence is CASSLEGGNEKLFF. As DNA, the CDR3 is TGTGCCAGCAGCTTAGAAGGGGGCAATGAAAAACTGTTTTTT. The whole variable domain, filled in from reference TRBV11-1 and TRBJ1-4, reads EAEVAQSPRYKITEKSQAVAFWCDPISGHATLYWYRQILGQGPELLVQFQDESVVDDSQLPKDRFSAERLKGVDSTLKIQPAELGDSAMYLCASSLEGGNEKLFFGSGTQLSVL.

The count of this clonotype is one. The gene calls are TRBV29-1 and TRBJ2-6; 8 bases are a match to TRBD1. Germline CDR1 reads SQVTM; CDR2 reads ANQGSEA. The CDR3 totals 13 residues. The ends lost 7 bases at V and 11 bases at J; junction bases unmatched: 10. CDR3 sequence (DNA): TGCAGCGCTCAGGACAGGGAGCCCTACGTCCTGACTTTC. Translation: CSAQDREPYVLTF.

In its sample, this clonotype was seen once. The chain recombines TRBV2 with TRBJ2-6; possibly TRBD1 or TRBD2 for D (5 bases each). The V gene lost 5 bases and the J gene lost 4 bases, with 12 bases spanning the gap. The CDR3 runs to 15 residues. Germline CDR1 reads SNHLY; CDR2 reads FYNNEI. CDR3 residues: CASSYSGQGANVLTF. DNA for the CDR3: TGTGCCAGCAGTTACTCGGGGCAGGGGGCCAACGTCCTGACTTTC.

This clonotype was detected a few times. V gene TRBV10-2 combines with J gene TRBJ2-7; D remains ambiguous. V was pared by 2 bases and J by 7 bases, with 3 bases between. The V gene's germline CDR1 is WSHSY and CDR2 SAAADI. The CDR3 consists of 10 residues. CDR3 DNA sequence: TGCGCCAGCAGTGAGCGGGAGCAGTACTTC. Its protein product is CASSEREQYF.

This clonotype was detected ten times or more. At one of its ends the junction is not consistent with the germline gene, which may arise from a read error. The V call is TRBV2, the J call TRBJ1-6, with 7 positions matching TRBD1. Germline loops: CDR1 SNHLY, CDR2 FYNNEI. This CDR3 has 14 residues. In DNA, the CDR3 is TGTGCCAGCAGTGGGGGTTCCCGGGACAGCCGCCCCAGCTTT. It is translated as CASSGGSRDSRPSF.

The sample holds many counts of this clonotype. The rearrangement links TRBV5-1 to TRBJ2-7, with D unresolved. The CDR3 sequence is 14 residues long. Germline V lookup: CDR1 SGHRS, CDR2 YFSETQ. Between the trimmed V and J ends, which lost 0 bases and 6 bases, there was a span of 13 bases. The CDR3 protein is CASSLVGRNSEQYF. The CDR3, as DNA: TGCGCCAGCAGCTTGGTTGGCAGGAACTCCGAGCAGTACTTC.

V usage is TRBV11-2 and J usage is TRBJ1-1; possibly TRBD1 for D (6 bases). CDR1 and CDR2 (germline): SGHAT, FQNNGV. The CDR3 spans 12 residues. The germline V and J ends were trimmed by 1 base and 10 bases, with 10 bases remaining between them. The CDR3 loop reads CASSLAEGGAFF. In nucleotides, the CDR3 is TGTGCCAGCAGCTTAGCGGAGGGGGGAGCTTTCTTT.

CDR3 sequence: CASSVGPYGYTF. Here the CDR3 DNA reads TGTGCCAGCAGCGTAGGACCCTATGGCTACACCTTC. This chain joins TRBV9 and TRBJ1-2; D not resolved. This CDR3 contains 12 residues. Looked up from germline, CDR1 is SGDLS and CDR2 is YYNGEE. Deletions cut 0 bases from V and 4 bases from J, with 4 bases between.

This clonotype has ten or more counts. The rearrangement joins TRBV24-1 to TRBJ2-2, with 14 bases lining up with TRBD2. CDR1 is KGHDR, CDR2 SFDVKD, per germline. V was clipped by 3 bases and J by 5 bases; unmatched bases: 7. This CDR3 region has 18 residues. CDR3 coding DNA: TGTGCCACCAGTGATGTGACTAGCGGGAGGGCCGGGACCGGGGAGCTGTTTTTT. It codes for CATSDVTSGRAGTGELFF.

Remarks on this clonotype: A junction boundary mismatches the germline segment, possibly from a read error. The chain recombines TRBV10-3 with TRBJ2-7, with 7 bases lining up with TRBD1. The length of the CDR3 is 15 residues. From germline, CDR1 is ENHRY and CDR2 SYGVKD. The CDR3 bases are TGTGCCAGCAGTTACTCGGGGACAGACGTCTACGAGCAGTACTTC. It is translated as CASSYSGTDVYEQYF.

The J gene is TRBJ2-7, the V gene TRBV5-1; tentatively, D is TRBD1 (6 bases). The V end lost 4 bases, the J end lost 0 bases, and 17 bases lay between the germline ends. Germline V gene data show CDR1 as SGHRS and CDR2 as YFSETQ. This CDR3 has 16 residues. The CDR3 DNA is TGCGCCAGCAGCATGTACAGGGCCTCGAGCTCCTACGAGCAGTACTTC. It encodes CASSMYRASSSYEQYF.

Details on this clonotype: A much larger clone lies a single base off, so this may be a read error. The chain joins TRBV2 to TRBJ2-7; 11 bases match TRBD2. CDR3 size: 13 residues. Germline-derived CDR1 and CDR2 are SNHLY and FYNNEI. CDR3 sequence: CASNQDPGLAAHF. For the CDR3, the DNA is TGTGCCAGCAACCAAGATCCGGGACTAGCGGCACACTTC.

The rearrangement uses TRBV25-1 and TRBJ1-1; no clear D. V lost 8 bases, J lost 4 bases, and 14 bases lay in between. Germline V lookup: CDR1 MGHDK, CDR2 SYGVNS. CDR3 length: 13 residues. The CDR3 DNA follows: TGTGCCAGCGCGCAGCTGTCCCCCACTGAAGCTTTCTTT. Translation gives CASAQLSPTEAFF.

The chain combines TRBV5-1 with TRBJ2-7; 7 bases agree with TRBD2. The CDR3 is made up of 13 amino acids. Germline V gene sequence: CDR1 SGHRS, CDR2 YFSETQ. After removal of 4 bases from V and 2 bases from J, the junction contained 3 bases not matched to a gene. The CDR3 is CASSKGGAYEQYF. The CDR3 DNA reads TGCGCCAGCAGCAAGGGAGGGGCCTACGAGCAGTACTTC.

This clonotype has just a few counts. With a much larger clone just one base away, this may be a read error. The rearrangement links TRBV20-1 to TRBJ1-1; D call uncertain. The CDR3 totals 11 residues. V was pared by 5 bases and J by 0 bases, with 4 bases between. CDR1 is DFQATT, CDR2 SNEGSKA, per germline (reference sequence). The CDR3 nucleotides read TGCAGTGCTGACATGAACACTGAAGCTTTCTTT. Its protein product is CSADMNTEAFF.